This T cell receptor beta chain was documented in a study of shared clonotypes between healthy human individuals. Study details: Each donor's CD4 naive and CD4 memory cells filled three plates apiece, CD8 naive two, and CD8 memory one. Study-level results: Naive subsets usually exceeded memory subsets in estimated richness.

Genomic DNA belonging to each subset was distributed in equal measure over several immunoSEQ plates. Authors' processing steps: With immunoSEQ giving junction-only sequences and no quality scores, filtering differed. TCRdb's copy holds only in-frame clones and misses some; the assay was immunoSEQ multiplex PCR. V, J and clone size are those of that table, while D and trimming were read from the DNA. This table has about 1.4 million clones, 95% to 97% appearing once. In the case of this clone: What it binds is not known.

The sequencing sample was made of naive CD4+ T cells sorted from blood. Indicated subset: CD45RA+ positively selected. The TCR was taken from a man aged 25-45 years in good health.

CDR3 loop: CSVAGQVAKNIQYF. CDR3 nucleotides: TGCAGCGTCGCCGGACAGGTAGCCAAAAACATTCAGTACTTC. The rearrangement joins TRBV29-1 to TRBJ2-4; 7 bases are a match to TRBD1. Unmatched junction bases numbered 5, after V lost 6 bases and J lost 0 bases. CDR3 length equals 14 residues. Germline lookup yields CDR1 SQVTM and CDR2 ANQGSEA. The full variable domain, in which reference TRBV29-1 and TRBJ2-4 provide the parts outside the CDR3, is SAVISQKPSRDICQRGTSLTIQCQVDSQVTMMFWYRQQPGQSLTLIATANQGSEATYESGFVIDKFPISRPNLTFSTLTVSNMSPEDSSIYLCSVAGQVAKNIQYFGAGTRLSVL.